Presented here are 14 T cell receptor beta chains from one specimen sequenced in a study of T-cell memory formation after mild COVID-19. TCRdb re-called the 5' RACE reads through MiXCR, storing one row per CDR3 protein. This sample yields about 400,000 distinct CDR3 sequences, of which around 14% are seen a single time; approximately 20% belongs to the top ten. The sample comprised PBMCs or a T cell subset sorted from them (not recorded which). Receptors originate from a man between 18 and 29 years old who had mild COVID-19 (a few samples of this study predate the infection). Cell type and time point are not known.

This clonotype showed up just a few times. V is TRBV10-2 and J is TRBJ2-1; TRBD2 matches at 9 bases. Germline V CDR1 and CDR2: WSHSY, SAAADI. The length of the CDR3 is 14 residues. The J segment lost 9 bases and the V segment lost 4 bases, leaving 7 bases of the junction unmatched. CDR3 bases: TGCGCCAGCAGTGCGTCTAGCGGGGTTGGTGAGCAGTTCTTC. Encoded protein: CASSASSGVGEQFF.

The V and J genes are TRBV10-3 and TRBJ1-2, with D possibly TRBD1 on 5 matching bases. The V end was cut by 6 bases, the J end by 8 bases, with 10 bases between. The CDR3 consists of 11 residues. Germline V lookup: CDR1 ENHRY, CDR2 SYGVKD. CDR3: CAISQGRGYTF. CDR3 DNA sequence: TGTGCCATCAGCCAGGGCCGGGGCTACACCTTC.

The sample holds a few counts of this clonotype. The rearrangement links TRBV27 to TRBJ2-3; D might be TRBD1 or TRBD2, each matching 6 bases. CDR1 is MNHEY, CDR2 SMNVEV, per germline (reference sequence). The V and J ends lost 7 bases and 6 bases respectively, with 14 bases between them. The CDR3 loop spans 13 amino acids. CDR3 nucleotides: TGTGCCAGCACTAGGGGGGCGTACGATACGCAGTATTTT. It codes for CASTRGAYDTQYF.

The chain links TRBV3-1 to TRBJ2-5, with 8 bases aligning to TRBD2. Germline lookup yields CDR1 LGHDT and CDR2 YNNKEL (reference sequence). The V gene end was trimmed by 8 bases and the J gene end by 4 bases; junction bases not matched to a gene: 12. The CDR3 totals 15 residues. The DNA of the CDR3 is TGTGCCAGCCGCGGGAGGAGGGGCCGGGGAGAGACCCAGTACTTC. Protein product: CASRGRRGRGETQYF.

This clonotype was counted a few times. The rearrangement uses TRBV20-1 and TRBJ2-5, with TRBD2 matching over 9 bases. Per the germline V gene, CDR1 is DFQATT and CDR2 is SNEGSKA (reference sequence). V lost 3 bases and J lost 5; bases outside the gene matches: 7. The CDR3 has 14 amino acids. CDR3 region: CSARVAGGRETQYF. In DNA form, the CDR3 reads TGCAGTGCTAGGGTGGCGGGGGGGCGTGAGACCCAGTACTTC.

This clonotype has ten or more counts. The chain couples TRBV24-1 to TRBJ2-3, with 8 nucleotides matching TRBD1. After removal of 2 bases from V and 7 bases from J, the junction contained 10 bases not matched to a gene. This CDR3 is built from 16 residues. Germline V lookup: CDR1 KGHDR, CDR2 SFDVKD. The chain's CDR3 is CATSDSRGRGLYTQYF. CDR3 DNA sequence: TGTGCCACCAGTGATTCAAGGGGCAGGGGGCTTTATACGCAGTATTTT.

The CDR3 here is CASSPTSGGWKVTDTQYF. The CDR3 region has the DNA TGTGCCAGCAGCCCGACTAGCGGGGGATGGAAAGTCACAGATACGCAGTATTTT. The chain combines TRBV5-5 with TRBJ2-3; TRBD2 aligns across 12 bases. CDR3 size: 18 residues. Trimming cost V 4 bases and J 2 bases; bases outside gene matches: 11. Germline lookup yields CDR1 SGHKS and CDR2 YYEKEE (reference sequence). Full variable domain (rest looked up from reference TRBV5-5 and TRBJ2-3): DAGVTQSPTHLIKTRGQQVTLRCSPISGHKSVSWYQQVLGQGPQFIFQYYEKEERGRGNFPDRFSARQFPNYSSELNVNALLLGDSALYLCASSPTSGGWKVTDTQYFGPGTRLTVL.

Worth noting for this clonotype: This may come from a read error, since a much larger clone is one base off. The CDR3: CASSQGAWLAVKV. CDR3 DNA: TGCGCCAGCAGCCAAGGGGCCTGGCTAGCGGTCAAAGTC. The V call is TRBV4-1, the J call TRBJ2-7, with 7 bases lining up with TRBD2. The CDR3 loop spans 13 amino acids. The germline CDR1 and CDR2 sequences are MGHRA and YSYEKL.

This sequence joins TRBV20-1 and TRBJ2-6, with D tentatively TRBD2 (5 bases). CDR3 length equals 14 residues. The germline V gene has CDR1 DFQATT and CDR2 SNEGSKA (reference sequence). With 5 bases removed from V and 0 bases from J, the gap between germline ends came to 8 bases. The CDR3 sequence is CSADRDSGANVLTF. As DNA, the CDR3 is TGCAGTGCTGACCGGGACTCTGGGGCCAACGTCCTGACTTTC.

This clonotype was found a few times. The rearrangement uses TRBV7-2 and TRBJ1-2; maybe TRBD1 (5 bases). Germline-derived CDR1 and CDR2 are SGHTA and FQGNSA. V lost 1 base, J lost 10 bases, and 16 bases lay in between. The CDR3 length is 14 residues. The CDR3: CASSLGGTTPPYTF. CDR3 nucleotide sequence: TGTGCCAGCAGCTTAGGCGGGACGACTCCCCCCTACACCTTC.

On this clonotype: The junction differs from germline at one of its ends, possibly a read error. V gene TRBV7-7 combines with J gene TRBJ2-2; 11 nucleotides agree with TRBD1. There are 20 residues in the CDR3. Germline-derived CDR1 and CDR2 are SSHAT and FNYEAQ (reference sequence). In DNA form, the CDR3 reads TGTGCTAGCAGCCGGAATTTGGGGACAGGGGGACCTAGGAACACCGGGGAGCTGTTTTTT. Translated, it gives CASSRNLGTGGPRNTGELFF.

This clonotype was found a few times. The gene calls are TRBV19 and TRBJ2-1; D remains unclear. There are 14 residues in the CDR3. V was clipped by 6 bases and J by 0 bases, with 9 bases between them. Germline-derived CDR1 and CDR2 are LNHDA and SQIVND (reference sequence). The CDR3 is CASSTNPSYNEQFF. CDR3 sequence (DNA): TGTGCCAGTAGCACTAACCCCTCCTACAATGAGCAGTTCTTC.

Here the CDR3 reads CASTLVWTSTDTQYF. DNA of the CDR3: TGTGCCAGCACCCTGGTTTGGACTAGCACAGATACGCAGTATTTT. V gene TRBV5-6 combines with J gene TRBJ2-3, with a weak D call TRBD2 (5 bases). Trimming removed 6 bases at V and 0 bases at J, with 14 bases between. CDR3 length: 15 amino acids. In germline, CDR1 is SGHDT, CDR2 YYEEEE.

The genes are TRBV7-9 and TRBJ1-2; perhaps TRBD1 as D (5 bases). Between the trimmed V and J ends, which lost 5 bases and 4 bases, there was a span of 20 bases. CDR1 is SEHNR, CDR2 FQNEAQ, per germline (reference sequence). The CDR3 covers 16 residues. The CDR3 loop reads CASSAPPRAVRYGYTF. The CDR3 coding sequence is TGTGCCAGCAGCGCTCCCCCCAGGGCGGTACGCTATGGCTACACCTTC.